This T cell receptor beta chain was recorded in a study of T cell responses to AZD1222 COVID-19 vaccine. Overall study findings and caveats: The donors showed a predominance of white British ancestry and of females, with possible underestimation of clonal diversity. Vaccine-associated CD4 TCRs spanned spike, dominant at 160-218 and 743-854.

Trimming removed 4 bases from V and 4 bases from J; junction bases left unmatched: 5. Germline V gene sequence: CDR1 SGDLS, CDR2 YYNGEE. The CDR3 spans 14 residues. TCRdb's copy holds only in-frame clones and misses some; the assay was immunoSEQ multiplex PCR. The repertoire consists of 90,000 to 130,000 clones, with 81% occurring once and the leading ten covering around 4.6%. As regards this clone: Antigen: not known.

The sequencing here drew on peripheral blood, taken on day 0 of AZD1222 vaccination. The source of this sequence is an adult in good health. The V gene is TRBV9, the J gene TRBJ1-1; TRBD1 agrees at 9 bases. The CDR3 is CASSSLGQGTEAFF. CDR3 nucleotide sequence: TGTGCCAGCAGCTCCTTGGGACAGGGCACTGAAGCTTTCTTT.